These 5 T cell receptor beta chains were sequenced from one sample in a study of T cell repertoires in cytomegalovirus infection. TCRdb used MiXCR to reprocess the reads, holding one entry per CDR3 protein. The repertoire holds nearly 650,000 distinct CDR3 sequences, 20% to 25% seen once, with less than 9.5% in the top ten. The sequencing sample was made of CD8+ T cells from PBMCs. The receptors were sampled from a human donor in good health (CMV status not recorded). Some clones in this sample may be carry-over from other donors' samples.

V is TRBV2 and J is TRBJ1-1, with D unresolved. Germline values: CDR1 SNHLY, CDR2 FYNNEI. V was shortened by 8 bases and J by 7 bases, with 14 bases between the two germline ends. The CDR3 runs 12 residues. The chain's CDR3 is CASPPPLNEAFF. The CDR3 DNA reads as TGTGCCAGCCCCCCTCCCCTTAATGAAGCTTTCTTT.

This clonotype was counted only a few times. This chain connects TRBV28 to TRBJ2-1; maybe TRBD2 (6 bases). With 8 bases removed from V and 2 bases from J, the gap between germline ends came to 10 bases. CDR3 length equals 13 residues. The V gene's germline CDR1 is MDHEN and CDR2 SYDVKM. The CDR3: CASGLPTYNEQFF. CDR3 sequence (DNA): TGTGCCAGCGGACTACCCACCTACAATGAGCAGTTCTTC.

This clonotype was seen a few times. J is TRBJ2-3 and V is TRBV19, with D possibly TRBD1 on 6 matching bases. Germline CDR1 is LNHDA and CDR2 is SQIVND (reference sequence). The CDR3 contains 14 residues. The germline V and J ends were trimmed by 6 bases and 2 bases, with 12 bases remaining between them. CDR3 amino acids: CASSPGHITDTQYF. The DNA of the CDR3 is TGTGCCAGTAGCCCGGGACATATCACAGATACGCAGTATTTT.

As to this clonotype: A read error may explain this, as a much larger clone is one base away. J is TRBJ1-1 and V is TRBV7-6; a weak D match, TRBD1 (6 bases). CDR1 is SGHVS and CDR2 is FNYEAQ in the germline V gene. Between the trimmed V and J ends, which lost 5 bases and 5 bases, there was a span of 27 bases. The CDR3 extends over 18 amino acids. The CDR3 is CASSPRISGGAGKTEAFF. The DNA for the CDR3 is TGTGCCAGCAGCCCACGGATTTCGGGGGGCGCTGGGAAAACTGAAGCTTTCTTT.

This clonotype was seen more than once but under ten times. DNA for the CDR3: TGTGCCAGCATGGGGCCGGACAGCACAGATACGCAGTATTTT. Its translation: CASMGPDSTDTQYF. The rearrangement joins TRBV6-5 to TRBJ2-3; TRBD1 is a possible D gene (5 bases). With 7 bases removed from V and 0 bases from J, the gap between germline ends came to 11 bases. CDR1 and CDR2 from the germline V gene are MNHEY and SVGAGI. The CDR3 is 14 residues long.